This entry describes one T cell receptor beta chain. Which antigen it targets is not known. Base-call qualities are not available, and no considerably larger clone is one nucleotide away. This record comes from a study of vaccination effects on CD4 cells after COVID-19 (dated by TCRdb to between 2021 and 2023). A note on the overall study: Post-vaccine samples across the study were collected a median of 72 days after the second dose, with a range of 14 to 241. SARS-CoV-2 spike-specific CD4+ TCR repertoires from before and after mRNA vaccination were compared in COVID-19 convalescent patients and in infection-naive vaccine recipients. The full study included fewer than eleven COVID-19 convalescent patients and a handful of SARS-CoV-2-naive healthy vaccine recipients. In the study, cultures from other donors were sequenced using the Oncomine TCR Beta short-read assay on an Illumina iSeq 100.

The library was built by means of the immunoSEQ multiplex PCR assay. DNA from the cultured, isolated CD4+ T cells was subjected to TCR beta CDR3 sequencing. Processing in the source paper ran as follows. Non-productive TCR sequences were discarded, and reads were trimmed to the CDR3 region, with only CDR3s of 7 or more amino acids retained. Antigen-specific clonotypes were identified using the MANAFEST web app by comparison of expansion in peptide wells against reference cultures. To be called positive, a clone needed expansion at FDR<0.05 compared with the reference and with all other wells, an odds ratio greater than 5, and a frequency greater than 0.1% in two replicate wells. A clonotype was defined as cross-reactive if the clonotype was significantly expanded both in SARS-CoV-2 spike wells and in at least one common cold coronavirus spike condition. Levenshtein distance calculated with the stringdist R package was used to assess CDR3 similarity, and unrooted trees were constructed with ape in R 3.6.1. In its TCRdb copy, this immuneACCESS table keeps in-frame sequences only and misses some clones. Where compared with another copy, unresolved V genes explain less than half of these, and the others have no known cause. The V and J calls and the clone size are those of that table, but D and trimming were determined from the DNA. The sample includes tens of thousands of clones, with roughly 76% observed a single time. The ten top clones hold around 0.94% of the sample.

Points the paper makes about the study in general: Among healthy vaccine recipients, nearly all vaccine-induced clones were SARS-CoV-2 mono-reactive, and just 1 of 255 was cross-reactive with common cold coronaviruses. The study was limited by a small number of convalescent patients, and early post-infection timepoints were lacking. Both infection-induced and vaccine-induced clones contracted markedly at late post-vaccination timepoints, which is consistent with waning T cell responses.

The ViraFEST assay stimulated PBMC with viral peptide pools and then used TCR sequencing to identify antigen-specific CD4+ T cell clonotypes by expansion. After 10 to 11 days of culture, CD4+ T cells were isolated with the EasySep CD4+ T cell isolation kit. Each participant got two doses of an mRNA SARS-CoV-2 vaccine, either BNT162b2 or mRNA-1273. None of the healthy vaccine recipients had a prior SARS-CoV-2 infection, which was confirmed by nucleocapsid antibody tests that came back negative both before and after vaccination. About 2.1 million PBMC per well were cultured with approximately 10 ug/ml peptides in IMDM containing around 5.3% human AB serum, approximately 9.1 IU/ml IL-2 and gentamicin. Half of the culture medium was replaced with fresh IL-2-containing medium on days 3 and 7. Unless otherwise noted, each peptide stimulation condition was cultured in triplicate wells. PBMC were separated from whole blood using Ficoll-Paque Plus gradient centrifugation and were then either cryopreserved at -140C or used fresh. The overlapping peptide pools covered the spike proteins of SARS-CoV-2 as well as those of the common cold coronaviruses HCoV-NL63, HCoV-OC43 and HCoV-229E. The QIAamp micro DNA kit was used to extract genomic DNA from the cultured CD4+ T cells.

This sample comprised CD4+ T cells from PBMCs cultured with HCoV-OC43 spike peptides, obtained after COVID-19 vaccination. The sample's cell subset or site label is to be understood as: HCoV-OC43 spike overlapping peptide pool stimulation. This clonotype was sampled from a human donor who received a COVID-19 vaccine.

Read as DNA, the sequence is TGCGCCAGCAGCGAACAGCAGCTAGCGGGGTACGAGACCCAGTACTTC. Its protein reads: CASSEQQLAGYETQYF. The sequence joins TRBV5-1 to TRBJ2-5; TRBD2 aligns with 9 central bases. Ends trimmed: V by 4 bases, J by 5 bases; bases unmatched to a gene: 12. The CDR3 goes from the cysteine to the phenylalanine over 16 residues. Just CDR3 DNA is preserved here, 48 bases in frame from base 1. Reading the germline V gene gives CDR1 SGHRS and CDR2 YFSETQ. Here the CDR3 is joined to the reference TRBV5-1 and TRBJ2-5 genes, and the full variable domain is: KAGVTQTPRYLIKTRGQQVTLSCSPISGHRSVSWYQQTPGQGLQFLFEYFSETQRNKGNFPGRFSGRQFSNSRSEMNVSTLELGDSALYLCASSEQQLAGYETQYFGPGTRLLVL.